The rows below give T cell receptor beta chains drawn from one sample of a study of blood T cell repertoires in COVID-19. The table came from immunoSEQ multiplex PCR; TCRdb's copy has only in-frame clones and leaves some out. The sample has about 250,000 clones; about 88% are singletons. Sequenced sample: PBMCs or T cells enriched from blood (not recorded which). Receptor source: a woman between 50 and 59 years old who had recovered from COVID-19. The CDR3 runs from the conserved cysteine through the conserved F or W. Not all rows give a size; the values are once, few, many and, for expanded clones, a class.

CDR3aa: CASLNRGRGQPQHF
j_gene: TRBJ1-5
v_gene: TRBV6-5
abundance: few

CDR3aa: CASSQDPGLAGDNSDTQYF
j_gene: TRBJ2-3
v_gene: TRBV3-1/TRBV3-2
abundance: NA

CDR3aa: CASSFFYLAGTDTQYF
j_gene: TRBJ2-3
v_gene: TRBV7-9
abundance: NA

CDR3aa: CASSSSGRRTNYNEQFF
j_gene: TRBJ2-1
v_gene: TRBV7-2
abundance: NA

CDR3aa: CASRVASVSNQPQHF
j_gene: TRBJ1-5
v_gene: TRBV19
abundance: NA

CDR3aa: CASSWGDQYEQYF
j_gene: TRBJ2-7
v_gene: TRBV18
abundance: once

CDR3aa: CASSVQGAYNSPLHF
j_gene: TRBJ1-6
v_gene: TRBV28
abundance: NA

CDR3aa: CATSDPRTGGRELFF
j_gene: TRBJ1-4
v_gene: TRBV24-1
abundance: NA

CDR3aa: CASSLSRQTNTEAFF
j_gene: TRBJ1-1
v_gene: TRBV7-9
abundance: NA

CDR3aa: CAASGLAGAGGELFF
j_gene: TRBJ2-2
v_gene: TRBV30
abundance: few

CDR3aa: CASSMREETQYF
j_gene: TRBJ2-5
v_gene: TRBV19
abundance: NA

CDR3aa: CASSPWQGASGYTF
j_gene: TRBJ1-2
v_gene: TRBV7-8
abundance: NA

CDR3aa: CASSAGQRGTEAFF
j_gene: TRBJ1-1
v_gene: TRBV10-1
abundance: NA

CDR3aa: CASSFSGALVEQYF
j_gene: TRBJ2-7
v_gene: TRBV7-2
abundance: few

CDR3aa: CASQLPGHANYGYTF
j_gene: TRBJ1-2
v_gene: TRBV3-1/TRBV3-2
abundance: NA

CDR3aa: CAWDTQGNNQPQHF
j_gene: TRBJ1-5
v_gene: TRBV30
abundance: NA

CDR3aa: CASSEVAGGPRNEQFF
j_gene: TRBJ2-1
v_gene: TRBV6-1
abundance: NA

CDR3aa: CSAGQLMNTEAFF
j_gene: TRBJ1-1
v_gene: TRBV29-1
abundance: NA

CDR3aa: CASSPNSGANYGYTF
j_gene: TRBJ1-2
v_gene: TRBV28
abundance: NA

CDR3aa: CASRQGGRYSNEQFF
j_gene: TRBJ2-1
v_gene: TRBV28
abundance: NA

CDR3aa: CAWSGPGDYGYTF
j_gene: TRBJ1-2
v_gene: TRBV30
abundance: once

CDR3aa: CASRNVGLAGVPQFF
j_gene: TRBJ2-1
v_gene: TRBV2
abundance: NA

CDR3aa: CASHRGQGEKTQYF
j_gene: TRBJ2-5
v_gene: TRBV6-5
abundance: NA

CDR3aa: CASIGASSSYNEQFF
j_gene: TRBJ2-1
v_gene: TRBV28
abundance: NA

CDR3aa: CASSFSHGGAEQYF
j_gene: TRBJ2-7
v_gene: TRBV7-2
abundance: NA

CDR3aa: CASQDRGHQPQHF
j_gene: TRBJ1-5
v_gene: TRBV2
abundance: NA

CDR3aa: CATSRDLGGYTF
j_gene: TRBJ1-2
v_gene: TRBV15
abundance: NA

CDR3aa: CASSASGASYNEQFF
j_gene: TRBJ2-1
v_gene: TRBV28
abundance: NA

CDR3aa: CASSYLRRVQETQYF
j_gene: TRBJ2-5
v_gene: TRBV11-2
abundance: NA

CDR3aa: CASSRGGGQDVEAFF
j_gene: TRBJ1-1
v_gene: TRBV5-1
abundance: NA

CDR3aa: CASSYGGGIYEQYF
j_gene: TRBJ2-7
v_gene: TRBV6-5
abundance: few

CDR3aa: CASSQDRGWAGNTIYF
j_gene: TRBJ1-3
v_gene: TRBV3-1/TRBV3-2
abundance: NA

CDR3aa: CASTRGGDDIQYF
j_gene: TRBJ2-4
v_gene: TRBV28
abundance: NA

CDR3aa: CASSLGQTLEAFF
j_gene: TRBJ1-1
v_gene: TRBV18
abundance: few

CDR3aa: CASSFSTSGSNTQYF
j_gene: TRBJ2-3
v_gene: TRBV7-9
abundance: NA

CDR3aa: CASSVGSLAGGTETQYF
j_gene: TRBJ2-5
v_gene: TRBV9
abundance: NA

CDR3aa: CASSQDSLGVTEAFF
j_gene: TRBJ1-1
v_gene: TRBV4-2
abundance: NA

CDR3aa: CSVGPTRDTGAKLGGYTF
j_gene: TRBJ1-2
v_gene: TRBV29-1
abundance: NA

CDR3aa: CASSLIGTSGINEQFF
j_gene: TRBJ2-1
v_gene: TRBV5-8
abundance: NA

CDR3aa: CATLTGQGGHEQFF
j_gene: TRBJ2-1
v_gene: TRBV28
abundance: NA

CDR3aa: CASSKEGLAAYEQYF
j_gene: TRBJ2-7
v_gene: TRBV13
abundance: NA

CDR3aa: CASSLETGGQETQYF
j_gene: TRBJ2-5
v_gene: TRBV7-2
abundance: NA

CDR3aa: CASSRDFRGTEAFF
j_gene: TRBJ1-1
v_gene: TRBV7-2
abundance: once

CDR3aa: CASSTGGNPEQYF
j_gene: TRBJ2-7
v_gene: TRBV28
abundance: NA

CDR3aa: CASSPAGGFGELFF
j_gene: TRBJ2-2
v_gene: TRBV28
abundance: NA

CDR3aa: CASSLVSGTSGRRYEQYF
j_gene: TRBJ2-7
v_gene: TRBV7-2
abundance: NA

CDR3aa: CASSQDSPYSGKYNEQFF
j_gene: TRBJ2-1
v_gene: TRBV4-3
abundance: NA

CDR3aa: CAIKAGNYGYTF
j_gene: TRBJ1-2
v_gene: TRBV10-3
abundance: NA

CDR3aa: CASRPGRGRNEQFF
j_gene: TRBJ2-1
v_gene: TRBV7-2
abundance: NA

CDR3aa: CASSQSGGFSYEQYF
j_gene: TRBJ2-7
v_gene: TRBV3-1/TRBV3-2
abundance: NA

CDR3aa: CASSRGGQFSGNTIYF
j_gene: TRBJ1-3
v_gene: TRBV5-1
abundance: NA

CDR3aa: CASSMRLAGPYEQYF
j_gene: TRBJ2-7
v_gene: TRBV19
abundance: NA

CDR3aa: CASSLGRVRTGELFF
j_gene: TRBJ2-2
v_gene: TRBV7-3
abundance: NA

CDR3aa: CASRTPTASGYYEQYF
j_gene: TRBJ2-7
v_gene: TRBV28
abundance: NA

CDR3aa: CASALPGQGGTGELFF
j_gene: TRBJ2-2
v_gene: TRBV5-1
abundance: NA

CDR3aa: CATSVPGLAGSSYEQYF
j_gene: TRBJ2-7
v_gene: TRBV24-1
abundance: NA

CDR3aa: CASSLRERVREQYF
j_gene: TRBJ2-7
v_gene: TRBV28
abundance: once

CDR3aa: CASSLSDYGYTF
j_gene: TRBJ1-2
v_gene: TRBV28
abundance: NA

CDR3aa: CASSFRPGLAGGRGETQYF
j_gene: TRBJ2-5
v_gene: TRBV11-2
abundance: NA